The TCR beta chain described here comes from a study of T cells after yellow fever vaccination (dated by TCRdb to about 2019). For the wider study: Libraries from fractions with low cell numbers were prepared with the SMART-Seq v4 Ultra Low Input RNA kit. To track T-cell clones before and after primary and booster YFV17D yellow fever vaccination, bulk TCR alpha and beta repertoires were sequenced longitudinally. Two healthy male donors made up the cohort, one aged 18 to 30 years and the other aged 30 to 39 years. Blood was drawn at multiple timepoints before and after primary and secondary immunization, with bulk PBMC replicates and cell subsets isolated.

The CDR3, from cysteine to phenylalanine, totals 15 residues. The sequence is cut down to CDR3 DNA, 45 bases in frame from base 1. The V end loses 2 bases and the J end loses 5 bases, and a stretch of 16 bases separates them. Looking up the germline V gene yields CDR1 SGHRS and CDR2 YFSETQ. TCR cDNA was made using 5'RACE template switching, a step that added a universal primer site and unique molecular identifiers. cDNA synthesis was primed from both the TCR alpha and TCR beta constant segments. Library amplification involved two PCR steps, and the second step added sample barcodes and sequencing adapters. Libraries were sequenced on Illumina HiSeq 2500 (2x100 bp) or NovaSeq (2x150 bp). The authors' analysis ran thus. Demultiplexing of reads and collapsing into UMI consensus sequences were performed with MIGEC, and V(D)J alignment was carried out with MiXCR. Vaccine-responding clonotypes were defined with edgeR using replicate PBMC samples, requiring FDR below 0.01 and a log2 fold change above 5 up to day 15. Each bulk clonotype received a CD4 or CD8 identity based on whether the sequenced CD4 or CD8 repertoire contained that clonotype at higher abundance. TCRdb trimmed public reads at Q25 via fastp, called clones via MiXCR and kept in-frame beta chains. Rows are unified per CDR3 protein, each entry keeping the most common DNA and genes. TCRdb, not the authors, supplied the V and J calls. A total of about 340,000 distinct CDR3 sequences appear in this sample, roughly 9.4% of them only once. Roughly 18% of the sample is in the top ten clones.

This clonotype was found a few times. Its specific antigen is unknown. There are no base qualities to consult, and no much larger clone falls within one base. What this sample's treatment or condition label stands for: live attenuated yellow fever vaccine strain. Two biological replicates of bulk PBMCs were collected at each blood-draw timepoint. PBMCs were isolated from peripheral blood using a standard Ficoll-Paque protocol. TriZol was used to extract RNA from bulk PBMCs, CD4 and CD8 fractions, and dextramer-positive and dextramer-negative fractions. Here is what the overall study found, with its caveats: Computational filtering was needed because FACS-sorted repertoires could contain abundant contaminating clonotypes from the bulk population. The study included only a couple of donors, which limits how far the findings can be generalized. The secondary T-cell response was weaker than the primary response but faster, peaking on day 5 instead of day 15. Most clones expanded after primary vaccination were re-detected after the booster (almost 97% of CD4 and more than 70% of CD8), suggesting broad memory maintenance. A small fraction of clonotypes showed up in both the CD4 and CD8 compartments, probably as a result of convergent recombination.

Specimen: PBMCs, collected on the day of the first yellow fever vaccination. Recombination linked TRBV5-1 to TRBJ2-5; confidence is insufficient to name the D gene. This sequence originates from a man aged 18 to 29 who received the YFV17D yellow fever vaccine. The DNA is as follows: TGCGCCAGCAGCTTAGGTCAAACCTCTGAGGAGACCCAGTACTTC. This sequence encodes CASSLGQTSEETQYF.